This T cell receptor (beta chain) was found in a study of T cell responses to AZD1222 COVID-19 vaccine (dated by TCRdb to about 2021). In terms of the full investigation: A total of around 240 trial participants underwent TCR sequencing, of whom 207 received two doses of AZD1222 and about 25 received two doses of the MenACWY control vaccine. Enrollment into the trials was organized by age into subgroups of 18-55, 56-69 and 70-plus years, and those subgroups contained around 150, 28 and 57 TCR-sequenced participants, respectively.

Sample time point, as interpreted from the label and publication: about 28 days (+/-7) after the second vaccine dose. AZD1222 recipients with second doses at about 4 weeks or about 12 weeks were pooled, because spike-specific TCR depth and breadth did not differ between schedules. Vaccinee samples were obtained from the UK trials COV001 and COV002, which included a single-blind randomized controlled phase 2/3 trial of AZD1222 (ChAdOx1 nCoV-19) in healthy adults. For TCRbeta chain sequencing, PBMC samples were collected from trial participants at day 0 and at day 28 after the second dose. The CDR3 regions of human TCRbeta chains were analyzed by immunosequencing. For the original study's pipeline: Repertoire TCRs were checked for matches against a reference library of SARS-CoV-2-specific TCRs that had been generated using the MIRA antigen-specificity platform. Breadth was defined as the fraction of unique TCRs that were SARS-CoV-2-associated, and depth was defined as the fraction of total T cells that were SARS-CoV-2-associated. Each spike-specific TCR was assigned to its reactive spike region and to a CD4 or CD8 class using the MIRA data. Log10-transformed breadth and depth values were compared by one-way ANOVA with Sidak's multiple comparisons tests. TCRdb mirrors the immuneACCESS table, restricted to in-frame sequences. Some clones are absent from its copies; in checked studies, under half trace to an unresolved V gene, and the reason for the others is unknown. V, J and clone size derive from that table, while D and trimming were established from the DNA sequence. The sample records 130,000 or so clones, more than 85% of which are singletons. 3.5% to 4.5% of the sample belongs to the ten largest clones.

Turning to this clone: Its antigen is still unknown. No per-base quality is available; no much larger clone lies one base away.

Points the paper makes about the study in general: Conclusions about previously exposed vaccinees were limited because only six or seven AZD1222 recipients were SARS-CoV-2 seropositive at baseline. Spike-specific TCR breadth and depth rose significantly after two AZD1222 doses compared with day 0 and with MenACWY recipients. Nearly half of unique spike-specific TCRs reportedly recognized epitopes outside regions mutated in the B.1.351 and B.1.1.7 variants. Participants were mostly white British, with more females than males. The authors suggested clonal diversity may have been underestimated. Vaccine-associated CD4 TCRs spanned the whole spike protein, with dominant responses in regions 160-218 and 743-854. In the small 56-69-year group, the increase in depth fell short of significance, most likely because of low power. Because no samples from the day 14 peak response were available, repertoires could be characterized only after the peak T cell response.

The receptor was isolated from an adult who received the AZD1222 COVID-19 vaccine. Specimen: peripheral blood, collected 28 days after the second AZD1222 dose.

Here is the DNA: TGTGCCAGCAGGGTTATAGGCGGGGAGCTGTTTTTT. It specifies CASRVIGGELFF. The chain was built from TRBV2 and TRBJ2-2; the D gene cannot be named for sure. Sequences SNHLY (CDR1) and FYNNEI (CDR2) are obtained from the germline V gene. V is clipped by 6 bases and J by 7 bases, and the sequence between their germline boundaries is 9 bases long. Including cysteine and phenylalanine, the CDR3 has 12 amino acids. Only the CDR3 part of the read is kept: 36 bases, read in frame from the first base. Where the CDR3 stops, the reference TRBV2 and TRBJ2-2 genes take over; the full variable domain is EPEVTQTPSHQVTQMGQEVILRCVPISNHLYFYWYRQILGQKVEFLVSFYNNEISEKSEIFDDQFSVERPDGSNFTLKIRSTKLEDSAMYFCASRVIGGELFFGEGSRLTVL.